Shown below are 19 T cell receptor beta chains from a single sample sequenced in a study of OX40 agonist ivuxolimab in advanced cancers. The data were produced by immunoSEQ multiplex PCR, yet TCRdb's version contains in-frame clones alone and is incomplete. Among around 60,000 clones listed, around 93% were seen once. The input for sequencing was CD4+ or CD8+ T cells sorted from blood, taken in a trial of the OX40 agonist ivuxolimab. Receptor source: an adult with an advanced solid tumor such as melanoma, head and neck, liver or kidney cancer.

The chain carries TRBV6-5 and TRBJ1-2, with TRBD1 matching over 9 bases. V gave up 6 bases and J gave up 4 bases; unmatched junction bases: 6. The CDR3 is made up of 14 amino acids. Germline V CDR1 and CDR2: MNHEY, SVGAGI. The CDR3 DNA follows: TGTGCCAGCAGGGATACAGGGGGCGGCTATGGCTACACCTTC. Protein: CASRDTGGGYGYTF.

This chain uses TRBV7-3 with TRBJ1-2, with D possibly matching TRBD1 (5 bases). CDR3 length: 14 residues. V was clipped by 5 bases and J by 0 bases, with 10 bases between them. The V gene's germline CDR1 is SGHTA and CDR2 FQGTGA. The CDR3 region is CASSPGGANYGYTF. The CDR3 DNA reads TGTGCCAGCAGCCCAGGAGGGGCTAACTATGGCTACACCTTC.

The chain combines TRBV9 with TRBJ2-2, with D unclear. CDR3 length equals 17 residues. Germline CDR1 is SGDLS and CDR2 is YYNGEE. V lost 3 bases to trimming and J lost 1 base, with 16 bases between them. The CDR3 here is CASSAPFGYKNTGELFF. The CDR3 nucleotides read TGTGCCAGCAGCGCCCCATTCGGGTACAAGAACACCGGGGAGCTGTTTTTT.

The CDR3 DNA follows: TGCGCCAGCAGCCAAGATTTTCGGGGCGGAGAGACCCAGTACTTC. Translating it yields CASSQDFRGGETQYF. The chain is built from TRBV4-3 and TRBJ2-5; D may match TRBD1 or TRBD2 (5 bases each). The CDR3 is made up of 15 amino acids. With 0 bases removed from V and 4 bases from J, the gap between germline ends came to 12 bases. Germline loops: CDR1 LGHNA, CDR2 YSLEER.

The chain recombines TRBV19 with TRBJ1-2; 7 positions agree with TRBD1. In germline, CDR1 is LNHDA, CDR2 SQIVND (reference sequence). V gave up 6 bases and J gave up 0 bases; unmatched junction bases: 7. CDR3 length equals 15 residues. CDR3: CASRRQGFTNYGYTF. The CDR3 bases are TGTGCCAGTAGGCGACAGGGTTTTACTAACTATGGCTACACCTTC.

This chain joins TRBV7-9 and TRBJ1-4, with 9 bases lining up with TRBD1. Trimming at V came to 5 bases and at J to 7 bases, leaving 5 bases not matched to a gene. This CDR3 has 14 residues. Germline values: CDR1 SEHNR, CDR2 FQNEAQ (reference sequence). CDR3 DNA sequence: TGTGCCAGCAGCGCCGGGACAGGGCGTGAAAAACTGTTTTTT. Translation gives CASSAGTGREKLFF.

This rearrangement joins TRBV7-2 to TRBJ2-5; 8 bases align to TRBD1. Germline loops: CDR1 SGHTA, CDR2 FQGNSA. The CDR3 runs 13 residues. Trimming at V came to 5 bases and at J to 6 bases, leaving 5 bases not matched to a gene. This CDR3 is CASSPDRGKTQYF. CDR3 coding DNA: TGTGCCAGCAGCCCCGACAGGGGCAAGACCCAGTACTTC.

V gene TRBV28 combines with J gene TRBJ1-2; the D gene is possibly TRBD1 (5 bases). Trimming shortened V by 5 bases and J by 3 bases, and 10 bases separated the two germline ends. Germline CDR1 MDHEN, CDR2 SYDVKM. The CDR3 runs to 13 residues. For the CDR3, the DNA is TGTGCCAGCAGTGGGGGGGGATACTATGGCTACACCTTC. Translating gives CASSGGGYYGYTF.

J is TRBJ2-7 and V is TRBV19, with 11 bases matching TRBD2. The CDR3 covers 14 residues. Germline CDR1 is LNHDA and CDR2 is SQIVND (reference sequence). Trimming at V came to 3 bases and at J to 5 bases, leaving 3 bases not matched to a gene. Here the CDR3 DNA reads TGTGCCAGTAGTATTACTAGCGGGGGAAACGAGCAGTACTTC. It translates to CASSITSGGNEQYF.

This chain connects TRBV2 to TRBJ1-2; D is uncertain. This CDR3 is built from 20 residues. Germline CDR1 reads SNHLY; CDR2 reads FYNNEI. V was pared by 3 bases and J by 5 bases, with 31 bases between. The chain's CDR3 is CASSESRSIQSPYGRYGYTF. The CDR3 DNA reads TGTGCCAGCAGTGAGAGCCGAAGCATTCAGAGCCCGTACGGGAGATATGGCTACACCTTC. The full variable domain, in which reference TRBV2 and TRBJ1-2 provide the parts outside the CDR3, is EPEVTQTPSHQVTQMGQEVILRCVPISNHLYFYWYRQILGQKVEFLVSFYNNEISEKSEIFDDQFSVERPDGSNFTLKIRSTKLEDSAMYFCASSESRSIQSPYGRYGYTFGSGTRLTVV.

This rearrangement joins TRBV9 to TRBJ1-3, with 9 positions matching TRBD1. Germline trimming cut 0 bases from V and 3 bases from J; bases unmatched to any gene: 4. CDR1 SGDLS and CDR2 YYNGEE come from the germline V gene. The CDR3 length is 16 residues. CDR3 bases: TGTGCCAGCAGCGTAGGAGCGGACAGGGGTGGAAACACCATATATTTT. Amino acids: CASSVGADRGGNTIYF.

The rearrangement uses TRBV7-2 and TRBJ2-5, with 8 bases lining up with TRBD2. The length of the CDR3 is 17 residues. Trimming removed 5 bases from V and 4 bases from J; junction bases left unmatched: 15. The germline V gene has CDR1 SGHTA and CDR2 FQGNSA. In nucleotides, the CDR3 is TGTGCCAGCAGCATCCGCGGAGGCAGCGGGGGTATAGAGACCCAGTACTTC. This codes for CASSIRGGSGGIETQYF.

This clone was seen only once. The chain is built from TRBV4-1 and TRBJ2-7, with a tentative D call TRBD1 (6 bases). V gave up 4 bases and J gave up 3 bases, with 7 bases separating them. The germline V gene has CDR1 MGHRA and CDR2 YSYEKL. This CDR3 is 12 amino acids long. Here the CDR3 reads CASSRGHYEQYF. Written as DNA, the CDR3 is TGCGCCAGCAGCCGGGGGCACTACGAGCAGTACTTC.

This clone was detected once. V and J are TRBV15 and TRBJ1-1; no reliable D call. The CDR3 contains 14 residues. Trimming stripped 0 bases from V and 1 base from J, with 6 bases between. The germline V gene has CDR1 LNHNV and CDR2 YYDKDF (reference sequence). CDR3 in amino acids: CATSRDLGNTEAFF. The CDR3 coding sequence is TGTGCCACCAGCAGAGATTTGGGGAACACTGAAGCTTTCTTT.

The rearrangement links TRBV7-9 to TRBJ1-2, with D maybe TRBD1 (5 bases). CDR1 is SEHNR, CDR2 FQNEAQ, per germline (reference sequence). This CDR3 has 14 amino acids. V lost 5 bases, J lost 8 bases, and 18 bases lay in between. The CDR3 sequence: CASSKESGGVGYTF. CDR3 nucleotides: TGTGCCAGCAGCAAAGAGTCGGGGGGTGTCGGCTACACCTTC.

This rearrangement joins TRBV5-4 to TRBJ2-5, with a tentative D call TRBD2 (6 bases). CDR1 and CDR2 (germline): SGHNT, YYREEE (reference sequence). The CDR3 is 14 residues long. V lost 3 bases and J 5 bases, leaving 14 bases between the germline ends. This chain's CDR3 is CASSSVTSLETQYF. CDR3 nucleotide sequence: TGTGCCAGCAGCTCCGTGACTAGTTTGGAGACCCAGTACTTC.

The CDR3 reads CASSSPGTGEYIQYF. Here the CDR3 DNA reads TGTGCCAGCAGTTCACCCGGGACAGGGGAATACATTCAGTACTTC. This chain links TRBV28 with TRBJ2-4; TRBD1 matches 10 bases. This CDR3 comprises 15 residues. V lost 4 bases to trimming and J lost 8 bases; unmatched junction nucleotides: 8. Germline V lookup: CDR1 MDHEN, CDR2 SYDVKM.

A word on this clone: Other DNA variants within this sample encode the same CDR3. This chain uses TRBV7-2 with TRBJ2-5, with D tentatively TRBD1 (6 bases). The V end was cut by 1 base, the J end by 4 bases, with 7 bases between. This CDR3 is 13 amino acids long. Germline loops: CDR1 SGHTA, CDR2 FQGNSA. In nucleotides, the CDR3 is TGTGCCAGCAGCTTAGTAGGGGGAGAGACCCAGTACTTC. It translates to CASSLVGGETQYF.

The rearrangement joins TRBV28 to TRBJ2-5, with D possibly matching TRBD2 (6 bases). The germline V gene encodes CDR1 MDHEN and CDR2 SYDVKM. The CDR3 runs to 14 residues. The V end lost 3 bases, the J end lost 2 bases, and 10 bases lay between the germline ends. The CDR3 DNA reads TGTGCCAGCAGTTTCGCTAGCGCACAAGAGACCCAGTACTTC. It is translated as CASSFASAQETQYF.